The entry below gives a single T cell receptor beta chain sequence along with its context. The antigen it binds to is not known. From a lookup of the germline V gene, CDR1 and CDR2 are SGHTA and FQGNSA. Taken from cysteine to phenylalanine, the CDR3 has 17 residues. No DNA was logged. For both bulk and single-cell sequencing, libraries were prepared with the iRepertoire multiplex PCR system using TCR subtype-specific primers. Multiplex PCR with primers aimed at the V, D and J gene regions produced the bulk TCR beta libraries. Each sample contributed roughly 90-500 ng of RNA as input for preparing the bulk TCR library. An Illumina MiSeq was used to sequence the bulk TCR beta amplicons. Concerning the study's data processing: Sample misassignments and low-quality sequencing reads were removed through quality control steps. The CDR3 was defined as the amino acids lying between the Y[YFLI]C motif of the V gene and the [FW]GXGT motif of the J segment. TRBV and TRBJ gene assignments and CDR3 clonotypes followed the IMGT database. TRBV expression in each sample was normalized to the mean expression of the same gene in PBMC from about 42 healthy donors. TCRdb reanalyzed the reads, keeping one entry per CDR3 protein sequence and omitting DNA. The V and J calls here are based on TCRdb, not the publication. The table of this sample itemizes 20,000 to 25,000 distinct CDR3 sequences. The ten top clones hold just under 7.5% of the sample.

Sequenced donors were patients with carbamazepine-induced Stevens-Johnson syndrome or toxic epidermal necrolysis (CBZ-SJS/TEN). Peripheral blood repertoires came from CBZ-SJS/TEN patients of Han Chinese (about 5) and European (roughly six) origin. To look for drug-specific clonotypes, next-generation sequencing was used to profile the T cell receptor repertoires of patients with drug-induced severe cutaneous adverse reactions. The RNA source was either peripheral blood mononuclear cells or blister cells from skin lesions. This sample was taken from a study of T cells in severe cutaneous drug reactions (dated by TCRdb to between 2018 and 2021). Turning to the overall study: Recruitment took place between about 2010 and 2018, drawing patients from Taiwan, Thailand and a European registry network. Single-cell sequencing, quantitative PCR validation, functional assays and transgenic mouse experiments were combined with bulk TCR sequencing. Patients in either the acute or the recovery stage provided biological samples, such as blister fluids/cells and PBMC. Enrollment was limited to patients whose SJS/TEN or DRESS diagnosis was probable or definite according to RegiSCAR criteria. Libraries used iRepertoire multiplex PCR; authors cited a comparison showing similar capture of abundant clonotypes across iRepertoire and 5' RACE methods with or without UMI. The culprit drug was assigned using the Naranjo algorithm and the ALDEN drug causality algorithm. What the research found in general, with its limitations: All seven CBZ-SJS/TEN blister samples contained a public TCRbeta CDR3 (mean around 15%), which was undetectable or scarce in tolerant-control and healthy-donor PBMC. TRBV12-4 usage was strongly increased in CBZ-SJS/TEN patients, averaging roughly 30% in blister cells and 4.5% to 5% in PBMC. The authors stated that further study is still needed to find out whether the public TCR applies more generally to SJS/TEN caused by other drugs.

Material: PBMCs. Recombination joined TRBV7-2 with TRBJ2-3; TCRdb returns TRBD2, unconfirmable since there is no DNA. The TCR was taken from a human donor with toxic epidermal necrolysis, a severe cutaneous drug reaction. For the CDR3, the sequence is CASSLASSGSGTDTQYF.